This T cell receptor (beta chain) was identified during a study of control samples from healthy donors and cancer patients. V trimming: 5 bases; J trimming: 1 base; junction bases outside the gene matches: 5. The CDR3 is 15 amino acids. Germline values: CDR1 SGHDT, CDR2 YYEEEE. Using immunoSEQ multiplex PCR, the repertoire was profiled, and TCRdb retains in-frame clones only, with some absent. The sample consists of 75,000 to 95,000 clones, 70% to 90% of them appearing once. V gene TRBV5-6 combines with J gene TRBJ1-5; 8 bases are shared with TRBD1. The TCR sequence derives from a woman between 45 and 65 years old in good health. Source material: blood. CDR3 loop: CASSRTGRSNQPQHF. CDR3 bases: TGTGCCAGCAGTCGGACAGGGAGAAGCAATCAGCCCCAGCATTTT.